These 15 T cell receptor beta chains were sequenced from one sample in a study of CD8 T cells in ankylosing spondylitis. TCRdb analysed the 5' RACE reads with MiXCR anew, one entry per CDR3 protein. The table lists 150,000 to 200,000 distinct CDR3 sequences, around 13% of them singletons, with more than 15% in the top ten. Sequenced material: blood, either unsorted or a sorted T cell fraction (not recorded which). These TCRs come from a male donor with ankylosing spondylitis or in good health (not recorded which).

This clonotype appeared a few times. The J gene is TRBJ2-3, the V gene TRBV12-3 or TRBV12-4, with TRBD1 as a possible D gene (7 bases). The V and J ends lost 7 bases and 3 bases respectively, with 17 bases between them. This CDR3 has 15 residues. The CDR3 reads CASILISGGTDTQYF. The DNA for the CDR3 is TGTGCCAGCATCCTAATTTCAGGGGGGACAGATACGCAGTATTTT.

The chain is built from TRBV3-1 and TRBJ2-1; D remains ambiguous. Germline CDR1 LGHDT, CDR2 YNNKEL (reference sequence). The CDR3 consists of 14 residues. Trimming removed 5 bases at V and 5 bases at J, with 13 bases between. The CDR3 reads CASSSQVSDNEQFF. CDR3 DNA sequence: TGTGCCAGCAGCAGTCAGGTCTCAGACAATGAGCAGTTCTTC.

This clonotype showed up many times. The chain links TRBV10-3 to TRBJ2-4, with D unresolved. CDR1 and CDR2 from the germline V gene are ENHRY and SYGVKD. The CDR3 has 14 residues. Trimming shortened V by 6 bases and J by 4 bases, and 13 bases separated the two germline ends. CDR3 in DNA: TGTGCCATCAGGGATCCCGACGTAAAAAACATTCAGTACTTC. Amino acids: CAIRDPDVKNIQYF.

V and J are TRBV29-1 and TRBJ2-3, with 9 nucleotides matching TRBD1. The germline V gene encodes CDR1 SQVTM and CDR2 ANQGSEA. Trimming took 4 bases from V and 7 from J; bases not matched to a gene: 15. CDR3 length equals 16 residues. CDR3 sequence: CSVGGWDREGWNTQYF. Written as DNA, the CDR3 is TGCAGCGTTGGGGGTTGGGACAGGGAAGGATGGAATACGCAGTATTTT.

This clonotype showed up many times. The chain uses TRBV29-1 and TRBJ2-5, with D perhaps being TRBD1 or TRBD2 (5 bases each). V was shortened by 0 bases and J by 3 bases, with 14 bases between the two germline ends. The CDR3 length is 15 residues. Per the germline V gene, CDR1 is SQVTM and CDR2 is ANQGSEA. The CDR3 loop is CSVEDLGTREETQYF. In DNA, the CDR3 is TGCAGCGTTGAAGATCTGGGGACCAGGGAAGAGACCCAGTACTTC.

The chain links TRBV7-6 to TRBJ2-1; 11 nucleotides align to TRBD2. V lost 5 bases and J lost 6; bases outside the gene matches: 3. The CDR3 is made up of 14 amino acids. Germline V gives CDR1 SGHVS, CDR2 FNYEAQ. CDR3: CASSTGTSGNEQFF. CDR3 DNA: TGTGCCAGCAGCACTGGGACTAGCGGCAATGAGCAGTTCTTC.

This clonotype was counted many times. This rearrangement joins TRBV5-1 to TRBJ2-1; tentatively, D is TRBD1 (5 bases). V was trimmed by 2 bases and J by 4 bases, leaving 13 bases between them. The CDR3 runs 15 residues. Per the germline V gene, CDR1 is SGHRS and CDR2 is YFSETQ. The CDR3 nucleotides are TGCGCCAGCAGCTTTGAAGGGGCCGCTTACAATGAGCAGTTCTTC. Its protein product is CASSFEGAAYNEQFF.

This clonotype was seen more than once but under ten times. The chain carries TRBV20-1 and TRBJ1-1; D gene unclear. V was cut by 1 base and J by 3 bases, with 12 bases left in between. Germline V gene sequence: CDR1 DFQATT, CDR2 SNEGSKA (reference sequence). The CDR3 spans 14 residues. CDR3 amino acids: CSARALRPDTEAFF. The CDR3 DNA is TGCAGTGCTAGAGCCCTCCGGCCGGACACTGAAGCTTTCTTT.

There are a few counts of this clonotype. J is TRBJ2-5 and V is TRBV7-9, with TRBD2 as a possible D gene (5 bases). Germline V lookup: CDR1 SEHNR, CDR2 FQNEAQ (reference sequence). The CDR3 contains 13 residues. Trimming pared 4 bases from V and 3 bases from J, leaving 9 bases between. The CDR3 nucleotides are TGTGCCAGCAGCTCCATCGGGGAAGAGACCCAGTACTTC. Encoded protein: CASSSIGEETQYF.

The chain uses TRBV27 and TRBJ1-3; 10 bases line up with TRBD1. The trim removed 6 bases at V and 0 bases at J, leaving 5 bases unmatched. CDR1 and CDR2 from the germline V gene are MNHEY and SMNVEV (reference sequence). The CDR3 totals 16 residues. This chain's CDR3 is CASSLGQGGSGNTIYF. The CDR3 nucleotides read TGTGCCAGCAGCCTCGGACAGGGGGGCTCTGGAAACACCATATATTTT.

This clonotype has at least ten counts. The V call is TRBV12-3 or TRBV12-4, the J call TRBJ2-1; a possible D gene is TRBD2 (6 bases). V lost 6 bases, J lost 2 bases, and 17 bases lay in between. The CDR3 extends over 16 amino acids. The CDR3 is CASRPDPDYAYNEQFF. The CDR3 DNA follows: TGTGCCAGCAGACCAGATCCGGACTATGCCTACAATGAGCAGTTCTTC.

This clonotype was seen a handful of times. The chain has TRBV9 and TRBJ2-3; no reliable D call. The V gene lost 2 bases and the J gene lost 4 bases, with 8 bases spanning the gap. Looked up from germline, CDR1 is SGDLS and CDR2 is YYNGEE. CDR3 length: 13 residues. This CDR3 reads CASSVGTSDTQYF. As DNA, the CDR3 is TGTGCCAGCAGCGTTGGCACATCAGATACGCAGTATTTT. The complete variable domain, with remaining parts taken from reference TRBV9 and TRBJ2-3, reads DSGVTQTPKHLITATGQRVTLRCSPRSGDLSVYWYQQSLDQGLQFLIQYYNGEERAKGNILERFSAQQFPDLHSELNLSSLELGDSALYFCASSVGTSDTQYFGPGTRLTVL.

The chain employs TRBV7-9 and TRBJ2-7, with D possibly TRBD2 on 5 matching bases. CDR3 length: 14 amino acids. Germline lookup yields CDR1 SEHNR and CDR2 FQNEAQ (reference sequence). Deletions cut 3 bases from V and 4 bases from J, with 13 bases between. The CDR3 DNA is TGTGCCAGCAGCTTGAGGGTCGATGGGTACGAGCAGTACTTC. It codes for CASSLRVDGYEQYF.

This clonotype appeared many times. CDR3 DNA sequence: TGCGCCAGCAGCCAAGACAGATCCTCCTACAATGAGCAGTTCTTC. Protein sequence: CASSQDRSSYNEQFF. The rearrangement links TRBV4-1 to TRBJ2-1; D ambiguous. The CDR3 consists of 15 residues. Germline-derived CDR1 and CDR2 are MGHRA and YSYEKL. V was cut by 0 bases and J by 0 bases, with 6 bases left in between.

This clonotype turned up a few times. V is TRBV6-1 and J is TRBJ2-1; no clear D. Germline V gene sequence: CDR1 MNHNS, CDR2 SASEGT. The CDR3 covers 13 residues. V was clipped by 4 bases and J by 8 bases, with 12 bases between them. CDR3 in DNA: TGTGCCAGCAGTGCGATTACGAACTATGAGCAGTTCTTC. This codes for CASSAITNYEQFF.